A single sample gave rise to the 13 T cell receptor beta chains below, sequenced in a study of PD-1 blockade in classical Hodgkin lymphoma. TCRdb's table, derived via immunoSEQ multiplex PCR, lists solely in-frame clones and lacks some. The sample contains tens of thousands of clones, 70% to 80% of which appear only once. Described time point: cycle 4 day 1 (C4D1), after around six weeks of nivolumab. Brentuximab vedotin exposure varied, and every patient relapsed after autologous stem cell transplantation. The specimen was peripheral blood mononuclear cells (PBMCs), collected before the fourth cycle of nivolumab. These receptors originate from a human donor with classical Hodgkin lymphoma.

This rearrangement joins TRBV4-2 to TRBJ2-1; 8 positions agree with TRBD1. CDR3 length equals 15 residues. In germline, CDR1 is LGHNA, CDR2 YNFKEQ. V was clipped by 4 bases and J by 3 bases; unmatched bases: 5. CDR3 residues: CASSPRDRNYNEQFF. CDR3 bases: TGTGCCAGCAGCCCCCGGGACAGGAACTACAATGAGCAGTTCTTC.

This chain connects TRBV28 to TRBJ2-3, with TRBD2 matching over 10 bases. Germline V gene sequence: CDR1 MDHEN, CDR2 SYDVKM. V lost 3 bases to trimming and J lost 3 bases; unmatched junction nucleotides: 12. This CDR3 comprises 18 residues. The CDR3: CASSFPLAGVWLTDTQYF. CDR3 nucleotides: TGTGCCAGCAGTTTTCCCCTAGCGGGAGTTTGGTTAACAGATACGCAGTATTTT.

The sample holds one count of this clone. An end of the junction does not agree with germline; a read error may underlie this. The rearrangement joins TRBV4-3 to TRBJ1-2; D gene uncertain. From germline, CDR1 is LGHNA and CDR2 YSLEER. There are 11 residues in the CDR3. CDR3 residues: CASSQGSPPVF. For the CDR3, the DNA is TGCGCCAGCAGCCAAGGATCACCCCCAGTCTTC.

This clone has a handful of counts. The chain links TRBV16 to TRBJ2-1; 7 nucleotides align to TRBD1. Germline V gene data show CDR1 as KGHSY and CDR2 as FQNENV. The CDR3 is 13 amino acids. Trimming cost V 4 bases and J 9 bases; bases outside gene matches: 6. The CDR3 nucleotides are TGTGCCAGCAGCCCCGTAAGGGACAGTGAGCAGTTCTTC. This gives the protein CASSPVRDSEQFF.

The chain couples TRBV9 to TRBJ2-2; TRBD2 agrees at 9 bases. The CDR3 runs 17 residues. V dropped 3 bases and J dropped 6; count of bases not matched to a gene: 12. CDR1 and CDR2 (germline): SGDLS, YYNGEE. The CDR3 loop reads CASSAPARLADPGELFF. CDR3 in DNA: TGTGCCAGCAGCGCACCCGCCAGACTAGCGGATCCCGGGGAGCTGTTTTTT.

This clone occurred once. The chain recombines TRBV29-1 with TRBJ2-7; D possibly matches TRBD1 or TRBD2 (6 bases each). With 5 bases removed from V and 2 bases from J, the gap between germline ends came to 13 bases. This CDR3 has 13 residues. CDR1 is SQVTM, CDR2 ANQGSEA, per germline. The CDR3 DNA reads TGCAGCGTTTCCCCGGGGGCTACCTACGAGCAGTACTTC. Translated, it gives CSVSPGATYEQYF.

The rearrangement joins TRBV11-2 to TRBJ2-7; a possible D gene is TRBD2 (6 bases). The CDR3 extends over 15 amino acids. Trimming cost V 0 bases and J 3 bases, with 12 bases left between them. Germline V CDR1 and CDR2: SGHAT, FQNNGV. The CDR3 is CASSLEAGLNYEQYF. The CDR3, as DNA: TGTGCCAGCAGCTTAGAGGCGGGGCTTAACTACGAGCAGTACTTC.

This sequence joins TRBV28 and TRBJ1-2; 8 bases agree with TRBD1. V dropped 4 bases and J dropped 6; count of bases not matched to a gene: 10. The CDR3 sequence is 15 residues long. The germline CDR1 and CDR2 sequences are MDHEN and SYDVKM. The CDR3 nucleotides read TGTGCCAGCAGTTCGTCGGGCAGGGGGCTACATGGCTACACCTTC. Its protein product is CASSSSGRGLHGYTF.

V gene TRBV7-2 combines with J gene TRBJ1-5; no firm D call. The V gene lost 1 base and the J gene lost 1 base, with 11 bases spanning the gap. From germline, CDR1 is SGHTA and CDR2 FQGNSA. CDR3 length equals 16 residues. The CDR3, as DNA: TGTGCCAGCAGCTTAGTCGGTGGGCACAGCAATCAGCCCCAGCATTTT. It yields the protein CASSLVGGHSNQPQHF.

V usage is TRBV6-1 and J usage is TRBJ1-6, with D unclear. Per germline, CDR1 MNHNS and CDR2 SASEGT. The CDR3 length is 15 residues. The V and J ends lost 3 bases and 7 bases respectively, with 13 bases between them. CDR3 nucleotides: TGTGCCAGCAGTGACGGTAGTGGCAACAATTCACCCCTCCACTTT. Its translation: CASSDGSGNNSPLHF.

This clone was counted only a few times. The chain uses TRBV9 and TRBJ1-2; D not certain. The CDR3 length is 12 residues. Germline V CDR1 and CDR2: SGDLS, YYNGEE. V was cut by 4 bases and J by 4 bases, with 8 bases left in between. CDR3 region: CASSPRGYGYTF. The DNA of the CDR3 is TGTGCCAGCAGCCCCCGGGGCTATGGCTACACCTTC.

This chain links TRBV5-4 with TRBJ2-3; 11 bases fit TRBD2. The trim removed 4 bases at V and 4 bases at J, leaving 8 bases unmatched. The CDR3 sequence is 16 residues long. CDR1 is SGHNT, CDR2 YYREEE, per germline (reference sequence). The CDR3 DNA sequence: TGTGCCAGCAGCGTCACTAGCGGGAGAATCGCAGATACGCAGTATTTT. It specifies CASSVTSGRIADTQYF.

The chain links TRBV4-2 to TRBJ1-1, with D unresolved. The CDR3 is 14 residues long. The germline V gene encodes CDR1 LGHNA and CDR2 YNFKEQ. V was cut by 4 bases and J by 2 bases, with 11 bases left in between. For the CDR3, the DNA is TGTGCCAGCAGCCCAAGATCAGGTAACACTGAAGCTTTCTTT. Residues: CASSPRSGNTEAFF.